The 11 T cell receptor beta chains given below trace back to one sample, sequenced in a study of OX40 agonist ivuxolimab in advanced cancers. Library preparation employed the immunoSEQ multiplex PCR assay. The table comes from immuneACCESS by way of TCRdb, which keeps in-frame sequences with V and J called. Part of the clones is missing from these tables; in studies checked, under half for an unresolved V gene and the rest for unknown reasons. For this sample there are more than 100,000 clones; just under 95% appear just once. Of the sample, about 0.15% falls within the top ten clones. Sequences were derived from CD4+ or CD8+ T cells sorted from blood, sampled in a trial of the OX40 agonist ivuxolimab. These receptors all come from an adult with an advanced solid tumor such as melanoma, head and neck, liver or kidney cancer.

In its sample, this clone was seen once. The chain carries TRBV28 and TRBJ2-5, with TRBD2 matching 9 bases. This CDR3 region has 15 residues. After removal of 6 bases from V and 2 bases from J, the junction contained 7 bases not matched to a gene. Germline V gene sequence: CDR1 MDHEN, CDR2 SYDVKM. The CDR3 sequence is CASSRGGGGQETQYF. CDR3 DNA: TGTGCCAGCAGCCGAGGCGGGGGGGGACAAGAGACCCAGTACTTC.

The chain couples TRBV6-1 to TRBJ1-5; TRBD1 agrees at 8 bases. The CDR3 loop spans 15 amino acids. Trimming took 6 bases from V and 2 from J; bases not matched to a gene: 6. Germline CDR1 and CDR2: MNHNS and SASEGT. As DNA, the CDR3 is TGTGCCAGCAGATTTCCGGGACAGGGCAATCAGCCCCAGCATTTT. Amino acid sequence: CASRFPGQGNQPQHF.

The rearrangement uses TRBV4-2 and TRBJ2-7; a possible D gene is TRBD1 (6 bases). The CDR3 length is 14 residues. The germline gives CDR1 LGHNA, CDR2 YNFKEQ. Trimming pared 6 bases from V and 5 bases from J, leaving 17 bases between. The CDR3 region is CASSPQGRINEQYF. CDR3 nucleotide sequence: TGTGCCAGCAGTCCGCAGGGGCGTATCAACGAGCAGTACTTC.

J is TRBJ1-1 and V is TRBV9; no reliable D call. CDR1 is SGDLS and CDR2 is YYNGEE in the germline V gene. This CDR3 is 14 amino acids long. Trimming left V 0 bases short and J 1 base short, with 7 bases between. CDR3 sequence: CASSVAQENTEAFF. The CDR3 DNA reads as TGTGCCAGCAGCGTAGCTCAGGAGAACACTGAAGCTTTCTTT.

The genes are TRBV14 and TRBJ2-1; 13 bases fit TRBD2. The CDR3 spans 15 residues. CDR1 is SGHDN and CDR2 is FVKESK in the germline V gene. V gave up 4 bases and J gave up 5 bases; unmatched junction bases: 2. As DNA, the CDR3 is TGTGCCAGCAGCCCGACTAGCGGGAGGCACAATGAGCAGTTCTTC. It encodes CASSPTSGRHNEQFF.

The V gene is TRBV4-2, the J gene TRBJ1-1; perhaps TRBD1 as D (6 bases). There are 15 residues in the CDR3. Trimming cost V 0 bases and J 4 bases, with 12 bases left between them. Germline CDR1 reads LGHNA; CDR2 reads YNFKEQ. The CDR3 nucleotides read TGTGCCAGCAGCCAAGATCTTCGAGGGGGCACTGAAGCTTTCTTT. It is translated as CASSQDLRGGTEAFF.

The chain employs TRBV28 and TRBJ1-1; 7 bases fit TRBD1. This CDR3 region has 13 residues. Trimming removed 6 bases from V and 4 bases from J; junction bases left unmatched: 5. The germline V gene has CDR1 MDHEN and CDR2 SYDVKM. The CDR3 DNA reads TGTGCCAGCAGAGGCAGGGGGAGCACTGAAGCTTTCTTT. It codes for CASRGRGSTEAFF.

V usage is TRBV6-5 and J usage is TRBJ1-4; D possibly corresponds to TRBD1 (6 bases). CDR3 length: 16 residues. CDR1 MNHEY and CDR2 SVGAGI come from the germline V gene. Trimming took off 0 bases at V and 7 bases at J, with 15 bases between the two ends. CDR3 loop: CASSYSTGGRSEKLFF. In nucleotides, the CDR3 is TGTGCCAGCAGTTACTCGACTGGGGGGCGGAGTGAAAAACTGTTTTTT.

V is TRBV5-1 and J is TRBJ1-1, with D unresolved. Trimming left V 3 bases short and J 1 base short, with 10 bases between. There are 14 residues in the CDR3. The germline V gene has CDR1 SGHRS and CDR2 YFSETQ. In DNA, the CDR3 is TGCGCCAGCAGCTCCCGGGGATCGAACACTGAAGCTTTCTTT. This translates into CASSSRGSNTEAFF.

This clone was detected only once. In the same sample, other DNA sequences code for this CDR3. The DNA for the CDR3 is TGTGCCAGCAGTTCCAGTTTCGGTGGGGGGAACACTGAAGCTTTCTTT. Protein product: CASSSSFGGGNTEAFF. The V gene is TRBV25-1, the J gene TRBJ1-1; tentative D call: TRBD1 (5 bases). CDR3 length: 16 amino acids. The germline gives CDR1 MGHDK, CDR2 SYGVNS. V dropped 5 bases and J dropped 1 base, with 17 bases sitting between them.

The rearrangement uses TRBV2 and TRBJ1-2, with unresolved D. In germline, CDR1 is SNHLY, CDR2 FYNNEI. The CDR3 runs 12 residues. V was trimmed by 10 bases and J by 4 bases, leaving 13 bases between them. CDR3 sequence: CATSEPGYGYTF. For the CDR3, the DNA is TGTGCCACCTCCGAGCCAGGCTATGGCTACACCTTC. Looking up the rest from reference TRBV2 and TRBJ1-2 gives the full variable domain: EPEVTQTPSHQVTQMGQEVILRCVPISNHLYFYWYRQILGQKVEFLVSFYNNEISEKSEIFDDQFSVERPDGSNFTLKIRSTKLEDSAMYFCATSEPGYGYTFGSGTRLTVV.